This T cell receptor beta chain stems from a study of blood T cell repertoires in COVID-19. As processed by the authors: Reference gene primer amplification gave estimated nucleated cell counts. The data were produced by immunoSEQ multiplex PCR, yet TCRdb's version contains in-frame clones alone and is incomplete. That table is the source of V, J and clone size, and D and trimming were worked out from the DNA. The sample carries about 100,000 clones, 91% recorded once. The CDR3 extends over 15 amino acids. Germline CDR1 is SNHLY and CDR2 is FYNNEI. V shed 2 bases and J 7 bases; nucleotides not matched to a gene: 5.

The sequenced sample consisted of peripheral blood. This sequence originates from a man between 50 and 59 years old with active COVID-19. The gene calls are TRBV2 and TRBJ1-4; 9 bases map to TRBD1. CDR3 sequence (DNA): TGTGCCAGCAGTGAACTACAGGGGGCGGGTGAAAAACTGTTTTTT. It codes for CASSELQGAGEKLFF.